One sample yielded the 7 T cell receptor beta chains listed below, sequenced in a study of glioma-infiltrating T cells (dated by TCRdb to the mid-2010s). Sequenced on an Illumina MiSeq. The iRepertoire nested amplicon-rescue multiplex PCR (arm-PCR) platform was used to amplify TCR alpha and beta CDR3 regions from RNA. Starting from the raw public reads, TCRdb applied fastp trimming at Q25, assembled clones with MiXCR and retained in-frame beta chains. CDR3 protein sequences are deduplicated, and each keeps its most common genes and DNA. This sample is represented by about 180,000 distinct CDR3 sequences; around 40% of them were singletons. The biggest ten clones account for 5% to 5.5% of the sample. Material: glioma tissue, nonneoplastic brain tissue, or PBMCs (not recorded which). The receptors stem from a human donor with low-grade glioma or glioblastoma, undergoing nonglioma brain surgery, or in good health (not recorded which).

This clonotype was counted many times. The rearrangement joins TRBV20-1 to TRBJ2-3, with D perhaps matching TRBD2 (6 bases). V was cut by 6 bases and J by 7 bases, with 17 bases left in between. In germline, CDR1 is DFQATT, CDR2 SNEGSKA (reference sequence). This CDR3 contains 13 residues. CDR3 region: CSALKAGPNTQYF. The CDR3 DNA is TGCAGTGCCCTAAAAGCGGGTCCAAATACGCAGTATTTT.

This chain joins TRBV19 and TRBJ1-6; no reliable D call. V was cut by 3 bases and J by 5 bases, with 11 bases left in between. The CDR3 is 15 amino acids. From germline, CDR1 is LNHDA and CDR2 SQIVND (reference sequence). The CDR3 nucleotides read TGTGCCAGTAGTATGTCCGCCACAGATAATTCACCCCTCCACTTT. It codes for CASSMSATDNSPLHF.

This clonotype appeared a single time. The CDR3 nucleotides are TGTGCCAGCCGGGGACTAGCGGGAGAGCCCAGCACAGATACGCAGTATTTT. It specifies CASRGLAGEPSTDTQYF. This rearrangement joins TRBV12-3 or TRBV12-4 to TRBJ2-3, with 14 nucleotides matching TRBD2. The CDR3 totals 17 residues. Losses at the gene ends were 8 bases for V and 0 bases for J; bases not matched to a gene: 7.

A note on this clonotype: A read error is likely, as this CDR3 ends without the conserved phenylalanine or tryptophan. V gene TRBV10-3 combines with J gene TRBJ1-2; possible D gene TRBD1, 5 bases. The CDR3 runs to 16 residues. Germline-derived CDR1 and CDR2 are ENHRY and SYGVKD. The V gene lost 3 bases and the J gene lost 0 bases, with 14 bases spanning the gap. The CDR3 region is CAISEGRDGANYGYTI. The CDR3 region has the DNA TGTGCCATCAGTGAAGGCCGGGACGGAGCTAACTATGGCTACACCATC.

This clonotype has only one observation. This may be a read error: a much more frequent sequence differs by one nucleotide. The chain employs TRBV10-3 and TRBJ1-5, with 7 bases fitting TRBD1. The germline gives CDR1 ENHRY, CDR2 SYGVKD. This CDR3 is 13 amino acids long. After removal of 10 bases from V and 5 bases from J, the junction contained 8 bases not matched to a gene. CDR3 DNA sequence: TGTGCCACCGGAGGGGGCGTAGATCAGCCCCAGCATTTT. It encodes CATGGGVDQPQHF.

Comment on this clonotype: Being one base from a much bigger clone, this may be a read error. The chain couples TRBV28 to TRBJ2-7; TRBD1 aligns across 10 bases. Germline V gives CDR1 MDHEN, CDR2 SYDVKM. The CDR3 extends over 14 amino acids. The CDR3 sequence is CASSWDRGSYDQYF. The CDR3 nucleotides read TGTGCCAGCAGTTGGGACAGGGGATCCTACGATCAGTACTTC.

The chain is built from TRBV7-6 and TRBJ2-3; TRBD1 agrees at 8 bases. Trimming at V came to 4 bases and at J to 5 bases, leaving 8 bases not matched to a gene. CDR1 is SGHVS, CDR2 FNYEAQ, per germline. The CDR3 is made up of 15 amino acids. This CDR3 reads CASSSEGQDKDTQYF. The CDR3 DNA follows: TGTGCCAGCAGCTCAGAGGGACAGGACAAAGATACGCAGTATTTT. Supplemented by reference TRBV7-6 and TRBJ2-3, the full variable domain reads GAGVSQSPRYKVTKRGQDVALRCDPISGHVSLYWYRQALGQGPEFLTYFNYEAQQDKSGLPNDRFSAERPEGSISTLTIQRTEQRDSAMYRCASSSEGQDKDTQYFGPGTRLTVL.